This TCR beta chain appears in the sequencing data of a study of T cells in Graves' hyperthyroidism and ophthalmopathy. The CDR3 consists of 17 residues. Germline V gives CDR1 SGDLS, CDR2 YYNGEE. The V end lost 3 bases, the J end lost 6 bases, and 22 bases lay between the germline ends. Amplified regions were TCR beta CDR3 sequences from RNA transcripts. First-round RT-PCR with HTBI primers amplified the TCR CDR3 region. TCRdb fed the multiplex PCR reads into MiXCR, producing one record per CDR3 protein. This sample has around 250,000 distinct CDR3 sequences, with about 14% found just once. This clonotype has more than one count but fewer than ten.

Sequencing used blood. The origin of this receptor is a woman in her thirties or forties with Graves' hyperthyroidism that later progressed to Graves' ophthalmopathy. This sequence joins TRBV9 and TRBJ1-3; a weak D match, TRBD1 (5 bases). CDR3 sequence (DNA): TGTGCCAGCAGCGGGACCGGGACCCCCTCTCCCGAAAACACCATATATTTT. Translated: CASSGTGTPSPENTIYF. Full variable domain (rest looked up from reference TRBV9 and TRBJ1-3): DSGVTQTPKHLITATGQRVTLRCSPRSGDLSVYWYQQSLDQGLQFLIQYYNGEERAKGNILERFSAQQFPDLHSELNLSSLELGDSALYFCASSGTGTPSPENTIYFGEGSWLTVV.